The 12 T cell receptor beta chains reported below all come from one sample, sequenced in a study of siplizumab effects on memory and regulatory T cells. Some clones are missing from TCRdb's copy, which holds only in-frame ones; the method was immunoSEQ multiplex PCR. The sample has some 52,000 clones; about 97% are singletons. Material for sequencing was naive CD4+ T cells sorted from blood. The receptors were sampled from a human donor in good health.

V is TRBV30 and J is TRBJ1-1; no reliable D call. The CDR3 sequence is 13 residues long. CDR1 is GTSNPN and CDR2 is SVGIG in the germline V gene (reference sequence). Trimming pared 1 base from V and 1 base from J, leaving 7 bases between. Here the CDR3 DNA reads TGTGCCTGGAGTGGGGGAAAGAACACTGAAGCTTTCTTT. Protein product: CAWSGGKNTEAFF.

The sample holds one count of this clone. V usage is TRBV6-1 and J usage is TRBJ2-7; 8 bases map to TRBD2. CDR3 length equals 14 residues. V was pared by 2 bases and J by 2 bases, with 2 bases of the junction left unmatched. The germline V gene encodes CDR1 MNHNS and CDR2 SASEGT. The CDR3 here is CASSETGGTYEQYF. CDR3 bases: TGTGCCAGCAGTGAAACGGGGGGGACCTACGAGCAGTACTTC.

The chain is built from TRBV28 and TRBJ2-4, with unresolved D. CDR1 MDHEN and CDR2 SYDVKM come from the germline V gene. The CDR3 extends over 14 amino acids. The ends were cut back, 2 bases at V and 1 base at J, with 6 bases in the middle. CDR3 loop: CASSLDPAKNIQYF. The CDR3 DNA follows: TGTGCCAGCAGTTTAGACCCTGCCAAAAACATTCAGTACTTC. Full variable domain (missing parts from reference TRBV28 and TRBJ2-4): DVKVTQSSRYLVKRTGEKVFLECVQDMDHENMFWYRQDPGLGLRLIYFSYDVKMKEKGDIPEGYSVSREKKERFSLILESASTNQTSMYLCASSLDPAKNIQYFGAGTRLSVL.

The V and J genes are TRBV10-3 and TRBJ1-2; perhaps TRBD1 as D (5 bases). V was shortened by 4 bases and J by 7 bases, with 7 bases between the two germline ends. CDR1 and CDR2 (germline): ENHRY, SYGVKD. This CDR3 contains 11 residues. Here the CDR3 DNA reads TGTGCCATCAGTGGGGGGACTGGCTACACCTTC. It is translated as CAISGGTGYTF.

CDR3 loop: CASSLTGAGYTF. The CDR3 DNA sequence: TGTGCCAGCAGCCTTACAGGGGCTGGCTACACCTTC. The chain combines TRBV28 with TRBJ1-2; 7 nucleotides line up with TRBD1. Unmatched junction bases numbered 5, after V lost 6 bases and J lost 7 bases. The CDR3 covers 12 residues. CDR1 and CDR2 (germline): MDHEN, SYDVKM.

CDR3: CASSLKIENIQYF. CDR3 nucleotides: TGTGCCAGCAGTTTAAAGATAGAAAACATTCAGTACTTC. The J gene is TRBJ2-4, the V gene TRBV27; D call uncertain. V lost 2 bases and J lost 5, with 7 bases in between. CDR3 length equals 13 residues. Per the germline V gene, CDR1 is MNHEY and CDR2 is SMNVEV (reference sequence).

CDR3 in amino acids: CASSHPGQSYNEQFF. CDR3 in DNA: TGTGCCAGCAGCCATCCGGGACAATCCTACAATGAGCAGTTCTTC. V is TRBV7-3 and J is TRBJ2-1, with D possibly matching TRBD1 (6 bases). Looked up from germline, CDR1 is SGHTA and CDR2 is FQGTGA. CDR3 length: 15 amino acids. Trimming stripped 5 bases from V and 1 base from J, with 12 bases between.

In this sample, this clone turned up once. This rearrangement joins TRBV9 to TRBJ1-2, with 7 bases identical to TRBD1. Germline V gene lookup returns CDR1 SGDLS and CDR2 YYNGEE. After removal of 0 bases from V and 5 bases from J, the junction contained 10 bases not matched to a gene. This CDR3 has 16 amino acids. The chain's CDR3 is CASSVDPRGTDYGYTF. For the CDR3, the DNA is TGTGCCAGCAGCGTAGATCCCCGCGGGACAGATTATGGCTACACCTTC.

The CDR3 bases are TGTGCCAGTAGTATAGTAGGGGGGCGGTGGACTGAAGCTTTCTTT. This codes for CASSIVGGRWTEAFF. The gene calls are TRBV19 and TRBJ1-1, with D possibly being TRBD1 (6 bases). Germline CDR1 reads LNHDA; CDR2 reads SQIVND (reference sequence). The CDR3 is made up of 15 amino acids. Trimming shortened V by 1 base and J by 5 bases, and 14 bases separated the two germline ends.

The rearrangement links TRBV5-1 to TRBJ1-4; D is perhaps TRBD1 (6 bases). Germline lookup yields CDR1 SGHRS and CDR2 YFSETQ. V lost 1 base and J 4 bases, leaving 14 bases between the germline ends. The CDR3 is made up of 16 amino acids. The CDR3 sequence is CASSLPRGAINEKLFF. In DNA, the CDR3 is TGCGCCAGCAGCTTGCCGCGGGGGGCGATTAATGAAAAACTGTTTTTT. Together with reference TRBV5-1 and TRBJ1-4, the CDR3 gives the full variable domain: KAGVTQTPRYLIKTRGQQVTLSCSPISGHRSVSWYQQTPGQGLQFLFEYFSETQRNKGNFPGRFSGRQFSNSRSEMNVSTLELGDSALYLCASSLPRGAINEKLFFGSGTQLSVL.

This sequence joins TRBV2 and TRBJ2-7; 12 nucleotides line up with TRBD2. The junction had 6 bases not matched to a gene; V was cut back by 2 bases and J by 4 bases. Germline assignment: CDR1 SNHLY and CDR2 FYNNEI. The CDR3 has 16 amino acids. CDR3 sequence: CASSEMTSGSLYEQYF. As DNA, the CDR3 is TGTGCCAGCAGTGAAATGACTAGCGGGAGTCTGTACGAGCAGTACTTC.

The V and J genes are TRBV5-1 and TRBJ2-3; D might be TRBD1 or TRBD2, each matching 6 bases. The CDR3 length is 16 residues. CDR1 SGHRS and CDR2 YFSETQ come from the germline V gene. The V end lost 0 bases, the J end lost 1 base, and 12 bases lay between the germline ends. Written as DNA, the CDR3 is TGCGCCAGCAGCTTGGTCAGGGGCGGGGGCACAGATACGCAGTATTTT. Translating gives CASSLVRGGGTDTQYF.